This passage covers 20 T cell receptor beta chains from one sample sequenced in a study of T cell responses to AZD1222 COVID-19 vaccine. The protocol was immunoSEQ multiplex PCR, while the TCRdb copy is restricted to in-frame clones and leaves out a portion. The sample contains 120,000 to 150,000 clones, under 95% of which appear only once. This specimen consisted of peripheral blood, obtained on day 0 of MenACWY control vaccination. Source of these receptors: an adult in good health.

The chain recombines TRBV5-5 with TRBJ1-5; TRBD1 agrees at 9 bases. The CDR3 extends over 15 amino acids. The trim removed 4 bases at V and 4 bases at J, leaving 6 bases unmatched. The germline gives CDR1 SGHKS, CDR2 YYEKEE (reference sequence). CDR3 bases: TGTGCCAGCAGCCCGACAGGGGGAAGTAATCAGCCCCAGCATTTT. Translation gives CASSPTGGSNQPQHF. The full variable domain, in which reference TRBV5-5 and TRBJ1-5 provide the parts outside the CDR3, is DAGVTQSPTHLIKTRGQQVTLRCSPISGHKSVSWYQQVLGQGPQFIFQYYEKEERGRGNFPDRFSARQFPNYSSELNVNALLLGDSALYLCASSPTGGSNQPQHFGDGTRLSIL.

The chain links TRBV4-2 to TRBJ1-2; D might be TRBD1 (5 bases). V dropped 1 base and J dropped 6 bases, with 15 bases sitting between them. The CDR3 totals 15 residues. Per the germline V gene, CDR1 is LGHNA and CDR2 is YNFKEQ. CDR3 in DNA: TGTGCCAGCAGCCAAGGTGGGGGGAACGAGGATGGCTACACCTTC. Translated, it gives CASSQGGGNEDGYTF.

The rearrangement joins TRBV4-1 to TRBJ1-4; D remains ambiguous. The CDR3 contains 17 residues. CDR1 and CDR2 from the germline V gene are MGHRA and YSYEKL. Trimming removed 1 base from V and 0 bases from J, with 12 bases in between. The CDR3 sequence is CASSQAAFLSTNEKLFF. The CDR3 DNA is TGCGCCAGCAGCCAAGCAGCTTTCCTATCAACTAATGAAAAACTGTTTTTT.

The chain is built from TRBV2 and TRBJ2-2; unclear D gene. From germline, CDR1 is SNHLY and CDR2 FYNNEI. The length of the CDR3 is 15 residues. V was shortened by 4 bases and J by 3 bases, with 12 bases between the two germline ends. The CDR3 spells CASSGGPPYTGELFF. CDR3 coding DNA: TGTGCCAGCAGTGGCGGTCCTCCCTACACCGGGGAGCTGTTTTTT.

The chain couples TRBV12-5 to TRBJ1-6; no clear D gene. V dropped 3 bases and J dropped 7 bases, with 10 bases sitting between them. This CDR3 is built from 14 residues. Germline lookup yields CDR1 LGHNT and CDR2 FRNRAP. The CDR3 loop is CASGFGQLNSPLHF. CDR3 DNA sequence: TGTGCTAGTGGTTTTGGGCAGCTCAATTCACCCCTCCACTTT. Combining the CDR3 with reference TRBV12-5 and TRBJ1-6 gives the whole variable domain DARVTQTPRHKVTEMGQEVTMRCQPILGHNTVFWYRQTMMQGLELLAYFRNRAPLDDSGMPKDRFSAEMPDATLATLKIQPSEPRDSAVYFCASGFGQLNSPLHFGNGTRLTVT.

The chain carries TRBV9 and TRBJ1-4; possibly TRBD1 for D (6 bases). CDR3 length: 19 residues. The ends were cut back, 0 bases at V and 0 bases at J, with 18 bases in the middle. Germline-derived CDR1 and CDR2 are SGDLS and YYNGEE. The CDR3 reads CASSVGITGSPPTNEKLFF. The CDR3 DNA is TGTGCCAGCAGCGTAGGGATCACAGGGAGTCCCCCAACTAATGAAAAACTGTTTTTT.

CDR3 in DNA: TGTGCCAGCAGGGCGGGACAGGGGAAGGAAAACGAGCAGTACTTC. Its translation: CASRAGQGKENEQYF. The chain joins TRBV6-5 to TRBJ2-7, with 10 bases that match TRBD1. The CDR3 has 15 amino acids. CDR1 MNHEY and CDR2 SVGAGI come from the germline V gene. V lost 6 bases, J lost 5 bases, and 10 bases stayed unmatched.

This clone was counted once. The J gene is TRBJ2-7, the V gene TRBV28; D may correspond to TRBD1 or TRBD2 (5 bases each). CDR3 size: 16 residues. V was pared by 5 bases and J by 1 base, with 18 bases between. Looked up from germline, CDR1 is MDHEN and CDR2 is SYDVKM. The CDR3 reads CASSGTGPQSSYEQYF. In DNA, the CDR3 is TGTGCCAGCAGTGGGACGGGCCCACAGAGTTCCTACGAGCAGTACTTC.

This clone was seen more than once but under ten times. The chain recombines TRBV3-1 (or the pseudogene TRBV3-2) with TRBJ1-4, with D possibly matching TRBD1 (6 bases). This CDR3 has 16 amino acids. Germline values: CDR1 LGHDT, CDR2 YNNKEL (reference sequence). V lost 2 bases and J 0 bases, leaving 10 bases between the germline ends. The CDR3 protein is CASSQRGGATNEKLFF. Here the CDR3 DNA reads TGTGCCAGCAGCCAAAGGGGGGGCGCAACTAATGAAAAACTGTTTTTT.

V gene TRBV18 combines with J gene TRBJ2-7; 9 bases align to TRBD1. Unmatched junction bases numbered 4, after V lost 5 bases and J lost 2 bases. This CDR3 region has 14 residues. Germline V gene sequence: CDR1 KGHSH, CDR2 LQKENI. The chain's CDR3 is CASSLDRGAYEQYF. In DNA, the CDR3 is TGTGCCAGCTCATTAGACAGGGGGGCCTACGAGCAGTACTTC.

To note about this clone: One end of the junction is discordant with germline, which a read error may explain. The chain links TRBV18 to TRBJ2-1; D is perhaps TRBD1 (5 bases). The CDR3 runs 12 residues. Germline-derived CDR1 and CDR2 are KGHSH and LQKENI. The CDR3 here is CASSPTDTAIIF. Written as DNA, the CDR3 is TGTGCCAGCTCACCGACGGACACCGCAATCATCTTC.

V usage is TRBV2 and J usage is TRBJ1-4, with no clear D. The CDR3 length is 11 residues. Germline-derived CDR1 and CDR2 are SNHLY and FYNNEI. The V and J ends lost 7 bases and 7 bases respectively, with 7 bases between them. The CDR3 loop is CASIIGEKLFF. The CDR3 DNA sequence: TGTGCCAGCATTATTGGTGAAAAACTGTTTTTT.

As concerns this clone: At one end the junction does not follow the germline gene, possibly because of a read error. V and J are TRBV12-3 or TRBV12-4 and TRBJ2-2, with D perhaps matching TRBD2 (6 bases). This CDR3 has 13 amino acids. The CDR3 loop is CAGSTYGRGELFF. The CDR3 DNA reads TGTGCCGGCAGTACCTATGGGAGGGGGGAGCTGTTTTTT.

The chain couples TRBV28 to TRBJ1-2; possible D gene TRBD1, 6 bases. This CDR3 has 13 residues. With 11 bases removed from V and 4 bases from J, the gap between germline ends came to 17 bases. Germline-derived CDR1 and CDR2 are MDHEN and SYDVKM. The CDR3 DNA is TGTGCCGCCTGGAACAGGGCCACCTATGGCTACACCTTC. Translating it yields CAAWNRATYGYTF.

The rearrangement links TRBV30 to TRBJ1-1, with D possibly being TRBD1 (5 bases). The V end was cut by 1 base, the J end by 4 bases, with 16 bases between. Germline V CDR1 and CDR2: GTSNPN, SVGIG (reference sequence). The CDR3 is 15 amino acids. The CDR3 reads CAWSEGTLVATEAFF. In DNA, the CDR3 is TGTGCCTGGAGTGAGGGGACCCTGGTAGCCACTGAAGCTTTCTTT.

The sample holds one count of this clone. The CDR3 nucleotides read TGCAGTGCTAGTGACAGACAGGGGGCGTTCGGTTCACCCCTCCACTTT. It codes for CSASDRQGAFGSPLHF. This sequence joins TRBV20-1 and TRBJ1-6; 10 positions match TRBD1. The CDR3 covers 16 residues. The V and J ends lost 3 bases and 9 bases, in that order; junction bases with no gene match: 11. CDR1 DFQATT and CDR2 SNEGSKA come from the germline V gene (reference sequence).

The chain's CDR3 is CASSAGTGKGRTEAFF. In nucleotides, the CDR3 is TGCGCCAGCAGCGCCGGGACAGGGAAAGGTCGGACTGAAGCTTTCTTT. The rearrangement uses TRBV5-1 and TRBJ1-1; 9 bases agree with TRBD1. Per the germline V gene, CDR1 is SGHRS and CDR2 is YFSETQ. The trim removed 4 bases at V and 5 bases at J, leaving 12 bases unmatched. The CDR3 spans 16 residues.

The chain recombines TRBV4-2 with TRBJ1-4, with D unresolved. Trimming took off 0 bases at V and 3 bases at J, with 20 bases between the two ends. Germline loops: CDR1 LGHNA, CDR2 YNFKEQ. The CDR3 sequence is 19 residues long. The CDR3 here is CASSQDFSGGRASNEKLFF. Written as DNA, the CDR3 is TGTGCCAGCAGCCAAGATTTTAGTGGCGGTCGCGCTTCTAATGAAAAACTGTTTTTT.

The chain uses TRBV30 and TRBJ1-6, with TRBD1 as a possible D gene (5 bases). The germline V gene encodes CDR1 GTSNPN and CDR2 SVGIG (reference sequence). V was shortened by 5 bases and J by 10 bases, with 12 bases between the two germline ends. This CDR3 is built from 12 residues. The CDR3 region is CAWSLGVSPLHF. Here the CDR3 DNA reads TGTGCCTGGTCTTTAGGGGTATCACCCCTCCACTTT.

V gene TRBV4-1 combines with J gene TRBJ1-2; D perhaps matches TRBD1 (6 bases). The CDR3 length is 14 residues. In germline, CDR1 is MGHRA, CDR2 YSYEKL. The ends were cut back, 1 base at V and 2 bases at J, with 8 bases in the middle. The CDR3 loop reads CASSQVTGNYGYTF. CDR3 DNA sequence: TGCGCCAGCAGCCAAGTTACAGGGAACTATGGCTACACCTTC.